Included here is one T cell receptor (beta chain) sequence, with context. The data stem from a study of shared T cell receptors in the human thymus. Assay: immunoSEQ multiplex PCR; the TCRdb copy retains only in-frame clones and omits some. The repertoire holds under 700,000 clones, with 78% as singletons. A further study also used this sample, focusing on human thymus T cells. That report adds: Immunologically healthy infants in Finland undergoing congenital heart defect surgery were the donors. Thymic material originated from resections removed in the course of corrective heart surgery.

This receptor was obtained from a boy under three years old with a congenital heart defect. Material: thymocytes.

CDR3 amino acids: CASSQLGGDYEQYF. CDR3 DNA sequence: TGTGCCAGCAGCCAATTAGGGGGGGACTACGAGCAGTACTTC. The chain carries TRBV4-2 and TRBJ2-7, with a weak D call TRBD2 (7 bases). V was clipped by 2 bases and J by 3 bases, with 11 bases between them. This CDR3 has 14 amino acids. In germline, CDR1 is LGHNA, CDR2 YNFKEQ.